This is a list of T cell receptor beta chains from one sample in a study of blood T cell repertoires in COVID-19. TCRdb keeps only in-frame clones here, not all; method: immunoSEQ multiplex PCR. The repertoire includes 150,000 to 200,000 clones, approximately 84% of them detected once, and 13% to 15% sits in the top ten. Sample: peripheral blood. The receptors shown here come from a man younger than 35 with active or convalescent COVID-19. Each CDR3 is given with its conserved first and last residue. The order of the fields is J gene, clone size, D gene, V gene, CDR3 protein, CDR3 DNA. A D gene is named only where the DNA matches it firmly. Clone size is not always given. Where it is, it says once, few, many or a class for expanded clones.

TRBJ1-3,-,-,TRBV6-5,CASSVISSGNTIYF,TGTGCCAGCAGCGTAATTTCTTCTGGAAACACCATATATTTT
TRBJ1-6,-,TRBD1,TRBV19,CASSIGQGGSPLHF,TGTGCCAGTAGTATAGGACAGGGTGGTTCACCCCTCCACTTT
TRBJ1-3,few,TRBD1,TRBV4-1,CASTRTGGSGNTIYF,TGCGCCAGCACAAGGACAGGGGGAAGTGGAAACACCATATATTTT
TRBJ2-5,-,-,TRBV2,CASSVGVQETQYF,TGTGCCAGCAGTGTCGGGGTTCAAGAGACCCAGTACTTC
TRBJ2-1,-,TRBD1,TRBV5-1,CASSLGTGPSSYNEQFF,TGCGCCAGCAGCTTGGGGACAGGTCCTAGCTCCTACAATGAGCAGTTCTTC
TRBJ1-5,-,-,TRBV18,CASSPENQPQHF,TGTGCCAGCTCACCGGAGAATCAGCCCCAGCATTTT
TRBJ2-1,-,TRBD2,TRBV9,CASRGSGSSYNEQFF,TGTGCCAGCAGGGGAAGCGGGAGTTCCTACAATGAGCAGTTCTTC
TRBJ1-1,-,TRBD1,TRBV5-1,CASSLVGQGYTEAFF,TGCGCCAGCAGCTTGGTGGGACAGGGTTACACTGAAGCTTTCTTT
TRBJ1-1,-,TRBD1,TRBV7-9,CASSFGQGNTEAFF,TGTGCCAGCAGTTTCGGACAGGGGAACACTGAAGCTTTCTTT
TRBJ1-2,-,-,TRBV6-1,CASSEPLGGYGYTF,TGTGCCAGCAGTGAACCCCTGGGGGGGTATGGCTACACCTTC
TRBJ1-6,-,TRBD1,TRBV7-3,CASSSGQGSSPLHF,TGTGCCAGCAGCTCGGGACAGGGAAGTTCACCCCTCCACTTT
TRBJ1-1,-,-,TRBV10-3,CATGGLPNNEAFF,TGTGCCACGGGGGGGCTGCCGAATAATGAAGCTTTCTTT
TRBJ2-7,-,-,TRBV10-3,CAISEISREQYF,TGTGCCATCAGTGAAATTAGTCGCGAGCAGTACTTC
TRBJ1-5,once,-,TRBV6-1,CASSDSGYNQPQHF,TGTGCCAGCAGTGATTCGGGGTACAATCAGCCCCAGCATTTT
TRBJ2-5,-,-,TRBV3-1/TRBV3-2,CASSQDRGAYQETQYF,TGTGCCAGCAGCCAAGATCGGGGGGCCTATCAAGAGACCCAGTACTTC
TRBJ1-3,few,TRBD1,TRBV6-1,CASSEATGQGDTIYF,TGTGCCAGCAGTGAAGCGACGGGACAGGGAGACACCATATATTTT
TRBJ1-5,-,TRBD1,TRBV15,CATSRGQGLQPQHF,TGTGCCACCAGCAGAGGACAGGGGCTTCAGCCCCAGCATTTT
TRBJ2-3,many,-,TRBV3-1/TRBV3-2,CASSPTDTQYF,TGTGCCAGCAGCCCTACAGATACGCAGTATTTT
TRBJ2-7,-,TRBD2,TRBV7-8,CASSAMGGNYEQYF,TGTGCCAGCAGCGCCATGGGAGGGAACTACGAGCAGTACTTC
TRBJ2-1,-,TRBD2,TRBV20-1,CSASWASGGYNEQFF,TGCAGTGCTAGTTGGGCTAGCGGGGGATACAATGAGCAGTTCTTC
TRBJ2-2,-,TRBD2,TRBV9,CASSVESGRTGELFF,TGTGCCAGCAGCGTAGAAAGCGGGAGAACTGGGGAGCTGTTTTTT
TRBJ2-1,-,TRBD2,TRBV7-2,CASSSQGTSGSNEQFF,TGTGCCAGCAGCTCCCAGGGGACTAGCGGGAGCAATGAGCAGTTCTTC
TRBJ2-5,-,-,TRBV28,CASSDPRRRETQYF,TGTGCCAGCAGCGATCCTAGGAGGAGAGAGACCCAGTACTTC
TRBJ2-1,-,TRBD2,TRBV10-1,CASSEITSGDGEQFF,TGCGCCAGCAGTGAGATTACTAGCGGGGACGGTGAGCAGTTCTTC
TRBJ2-3,few,-,TRBV20-1,CSARGPSTQYF,TGCAGTGCTAGAGGGCCCTCTACGCAGTATTTT
TRBJ2-7,-,TRBD1,TRBV29-1,CSVEVGQGASEQYF,TGCAGCGTTGAGGTCGGACAGGGGGCGAGCGAGCAGTACTTC
TRBJ1-5,-,TRBD1,TRBV29-1,CSVQGQGSQPQHF,TGCAGCGTCCAGGGACAGGGAAGTCAGCCCCAGCATTTT
TRBJ1-1,-,TRBD1,TRBV6-1,CASSDKQGVITEAFF,TGTGCCAGCAGTGACAAACAGGGGGTTATCACTGAAGCTTTCTTT
TRBJ1-2,-,-,TRBV6-5,CASSYSGRGDGGYTF,TGTGCCAGCAGTTACTCCGGTCGGGGAGACGGGGGCTACACCTTC
TRBJ1-2,-,-,TRBV18,CASSSLDGYTF,TGTGCCAGCTCATCCCTTGATGGCTACACCTTC
TRBJ2-1,-,-,TRBV4-1,CASSQAWGRSYNEQFF,TGCGCCAGCAGCCAAGCCTGGGGCCGATCCTACAATGAGCAGTTCTTC
TRBJ1-3,-,-,TRBV7-6,CASSLFSSGNTIYF,TGTGCCAGCAGCTTATTTAGCTCTGGAAACACCATATATTTT
TRBJ2-3,-,-,TRBV11-2,CASSLEFRSLAFDTQYF,TGTGCCAGCAGCTTAGAGTTTAGGAGTCTAGCATTTGATACGCAGTATTTT
TRBJ1-3,-,-,TRBV11-2,CASSTGGTIYF,TGTGCCAGCTCGACGGGCGGGACCATATATTTT
TRBJ1-6,-,TRBD1,TRBV11-2,CASSLVSGGGYNSPLHF,TGTGCCAGCAGCTTAGTTTCAGGGGGCGGTTATAATTCACCCCTCCACTTT